This is a list of T cell receptor beta chains from one sample in a study of cytomegalovirus exposure and HLA in healthy donors. Assay used: immunoSEQ multiplex PCR; TCRdb lists only in-frame clones, some missing. This table holds around 200,000 clones, 84% found once. Sample: PBMCs. The receptors here all came from a woman under 30 in good health and CMV-seropositive. The CDR3 runs from the conserved cysteine through the conserved F or W. D genes are given only for firm matches. Only part of the rows carry a size: once, few, many, or a class if the clone is expanded.

D gene,clone size,V gene,CDR3 length,J gene,CDR3 protein,CDR3 DNA
.,.,TRBV4-1,19,TRBJ2-3,CASSQDLMSAATSTDTQYF,TGCGCCAGCAGCCAAGATTTAATGTCCGCGGCAACTAGCACAGATACGCAGTATTTT
.,.,TRBV10-3,16,TRBJ1-1,CAISESPPWAGHEAFF,TGTGCCATCAGTGAGTCCCCCCCGTGGGCGGGGCATGAAGCTTTCTTT
.,.,TRBV27,12,TRBJ2-7,CASSFGGLEQYF,TGTGCCAGCAGTTTCGGAGGGCTTGAGCAGTACTTC
TRBD1,.,TRBV28,14,TRBJ2-5,CASSGPGGRETQYF,TGTGCCAGCAGTGGGCCAGGGGGAAGGGAGACCCAGTACTTC
.,.,TRBV6-6,15,TRBJ2-7,CASIRGDRRSYEQYF,TGTGCCAGCATCCGGGGGGACAGGCGCTCCTACGAGCAGTACTTC
.,.,TRBV5-6,14,TRBJ1-3,CASSAVRSGNTIYF,TGTGCCAGCAGCGCGGTGAGGTCTGGAAACACCATATATTTT
.,.,TRBV2,13,TRBJ2-5,CASSERGQETQYF,TGTGCCAGCAGTGAAAGGGGCCAAGAGACCCAGTACTTC
TRBD1,.,TRBV2,18,TRBJ2-7,CASSGRNSGTGLFYEQYF,TGTGCCAGCAGTGGACGGAACTCCGGGACAGGCCTCTTCTACGAGCAGTACTTC
TRBD1,.,TRBV9,14,TRBJ1-2,CASSTTGGHYGYTF,TGTGCCAGCAGCACGACAGGGGGCCACTATGGCTACACCTTC
.,.,TRBV4-3,14,TRBJ1-1,CASSLDVIGTEAFF,TGCGCCAGCAGCCTGGATGTGATCGGGACTGAAGCTTTCTTT
.,once,TRBV7-8,17,TRBJ2-1,CASNTYSASSSYNEQFF,TGTGCCAGCAACACATATAGCGCCAGTAGCTCCTACAATGAGCAGTTCTTC
.,.,TRBV29-1,14,TRBJ1-3,CSVESGGGGNTIYF,TGCAGCGTTGAATCTGGGGGAGGTGGAAACACCATATATTTT
.,.,TRBV5-1,16,TRBJ2-7,CASSLPRDLSDYEQYF,TGCGCCAGCAGCCTTCCCCGGGACTTGTCGGACTACGAGCAGTACTTC
.,.,TRBV6-5,13,TRBJ1-1,CASSRVMNTEAFF,TGTGCCAGCAGTCGCGTAATGAACACTGAAGCTTTCTTT
TRBD1,.,TRBV7-6,15,TRBJ2-1,CASSPSGTGNSEQFF,TGTGCCAGCAGCCCTTCCGGGACAGGGAATTCCGAGCAGTTCTTC
TRBD1,.,TRBV5-1,16,TRBJ1-2,CASSAGQLTPNYGYTF,TGCGCCAGCAGCGCGGGACAGCTCACACCTAACTATGGCTACACCTTC
TRBD1,.,TRBV7-9,14,TRBJ1-1,CASSKTGLNTEAFF,TGTGCCAGCAGCAAGACAGGGTTGAACACTGAAGCTTTCTTT
TRBD1,.,TRBV2,16,TRBJ1-5,CASRLDGTGSNQPQHF,TGTGCCAGCAGGCTAGACGGGACAGGGAGCAATCAGCCCCAGCATTTT
.,.,TRBV7-9,15,TRBJ2-1,CASSLGRGNYNEQFF,TGTGCCAGCAGCTTAGGACGCGGCAACTACAATGAGCAGTTCTTC
.,.,TRBV11-3,15,TRBJ2-2,CASSHRSGDAGELFF,TGTGCCAGCAGCCATCGGTCGGGGGACGCCGGGGAGCTGTTTTTT
.,.,TRBV6-6,13,TRBJ1-2,CASSQQVDYGYTF,TGTGCCAGCAGCCAACAGGTCGACTATGGCTACACCTTC
.,once,TRBV15,13,TRBJ2-2,CATSSQGPGELFF,TGTGCCACCAGCAGCCAGGGTCCCGGGGAGCTGTTTTTT
.,.,TRBV5-4,15,TRBJ1-1,CASSLESGAAAEAFF,TGTGCCAGCAGCTTGGAATCAGGGGCCGCCGCAGAAGCTTTCTTT
TRBD1,.,TRBV13,15,TRBJ2-7,CASSSGTESSYEQYF,TGTGCCAGCAGCTCCGGGACAGAGAGTTCCTACGAGCAGTACTTC
TRBD1,.,TRBV2,13,TRBJ1-2,CASSGTGNYGYTF,TGTGCCAGCAGTGGGACAGGCAACTATGGCTACACCTTC
TRBD2,.,TRBV7-3,15,TRBJ2-1,CASSLRSGGYNEQFF,TGTGCCAGCAGCTTAAGAAGCGGGGGATACAATGAGCAGTTCTTC
TRBD1,.,TRBV7-3,18,TRBJ2-1,CASSPMGQGTETYNEQFF,TGTGCCAGCAGCCCGATGGGGCAAGGGACAGAGACTTACAATGAGCAGTTCTTC
.,.,TRBV19,13,TRBJ2-7,CASSMGGPYEQYF,TGTGCCAGTAGTATGGGGGGACCCTACGAGCAGTACTTC
TRBD1,.,TRBV5-5,16,TRBJ2-7,CASSWTGGKRLYEQYF,TGTGCCAGCAGCTGGACAGGGGGAAAGCGGTTGTACGAGCAGTACTTC
TRBD1,.,TRBV2,14,TRBJ1-4,CASSGTGSGEKLFF,TGTGCCAGCAGTGGGACAGGGTCAGGTGAAAAACTGTTTTTT
.,.,TRBV2,17,TRBJ1-5,CASRSNRWTDLNQPQHF,TGTGCCAGCCGATCAAACCGATGGACAGACCTCAATCAGCCCCAGCATTTT
.,once,TRBV7-2,13,TRBJ1-1,CASSLRQNTEAFF,TGTGCCAGCAGCTTACGACAGAACACTGAAGCTTTCTTT
.,.,TRBV15,13,TRBJ2-5,CATSRDLVETQYF,TGTGCCACCAGCAGAGATCTAGTAGAGACCCAGTACTTC
.,.,TRBV10-1,9,TRBJ2-1,CATNNEQFF,TGCGCCACAAATAATGAGCAGTTCTTC
.,.,TRBV7-9,16,TRBJ2-2,CASSLSRGANTGELFF,TGTGCCAGCAGCTTATCCCGGGGAGCGAACACCGGGGAGCTGTTTTTT
.,.,TRBV7-7,16,TRBJ2-1,CASSPHPSRQYNEQFF,TGTGCCAGCAGCCCACACCCATCCCGACAGTACAATGAGCAGTTCTTC
.,.,TRBV7-9,15,TRBJ1-5,CASSLSGSPHQPQHF,TGTGCCAGCAGCTTATCGGGTTCTCCCCATCAGCCCCAGCATTTT
.,.,TRBV5-6,13,TRBJ2-5,CASSGVGGETQYF,TGTGCCAGCAGCGGCGTAGGGGGAGAGACCCAGTACTTC
TRBD1,.,TRBV19,17,TRBJ1-4,CASSSGTGIRTNEKLFF,TGTGCCAGTAGTTCCGGGACAGGGATACGGACTAATGAAAAACTGTTTTTT
.,few,TRBV19,10,TRBJ1-2,CASSRTPGLF,TGTGCCAGTAGTCGAACACCCGGACTGTTC
.,few,TRBV2,12,TRBJ2-2,CASSEGNGELFF,TGTGCCAGCAGTGAGGGCAACGGGGAGCTGTTTTTT
TRBD2,.,TRBV7-7,15,TRBJ2-1,CASSPEPSGYNEQFF,TGTGCCAGCAGCCCTGAACCTAGCGGTTACAATGAGCAGTTCTTC
TRBD1,once,TRBV2,17,TRBJ1-5,CASRGTGATMSNQPQHF,TGTGCCAGCAGAGGGACAGGGGCGACTATGAGCAATCAGCCCCAGCATTTT
.,.,TRBV2,15,TRBJ1-4,CASSRDLDLNEKLFF,TGTGCCAGCAGTCGCGACCTAGACCTTAATGAAAAACTGTTTTTT
.,.,TRBV9,15,TRBJ2-1,CASSETGSSYNEQFF,TGTGCCAGCAGCGAAACAGGAAGCTCCTACAATGAGCAGTTCTTC